A few counts support the clone carrying this T cell receptor (beta chain). V dropped 4 bases and J dropped 7 bases, with 14 bases sitting between them. Per germline, CDR1 SGHTA and CDR2 FQGTGA. CDR3 length: 14 residues. As processed by the authors: Nucleated cell number was recorded as an estimate derived from reference gene primer amplification. Using immunoSEQ multiplex PCR, the repertoire was profiled, and TCRdb retains in-frame clones only, with some absent. V and J calls plus clone size are reproduced from that table; the DNA served to infer D and trimming. Among 150,000 to 200,000 clones listed, roughly 88% were seen once. These data originate in a study of blood T cell repertoires in COVID-19. Looking at the study overall: Spain, Italy and the United States supplied samples that represented acute and convalescent COVID-19. The analysed material was cDNA or gDNA that came from T cells, B-cell-depleted T cells, or PBMCs.

The V and J genes are TRBV7-3 and TRBJ2-1, with TRBD1 as a possible D gene (5 bases). The sequencing input was peripheral blood. This TCR derives from a man in his fifties or sixties who had recovered from COVID-19. In DNA, the CDR3 is TGTGCCAGCAGCTCGAGCGACAGTTTAAATGAGCAGTTCTTC. Translation gives CASSSSDSLNEQFF.